This T cell receptor (beta chain) was profiled in a study of PD-1 blockade in classical Hodgkin lymphoma. The protocol was immunoSEQ multiplex PCR, while the TCRdb copy is restricted to in-frame clones and leaves out a portion. The table lists about 98,000 clones, just under 95% of them singletons. Regarding the study as a whole: Before treatment, complete responders showed about the same diversity as newly diagnosed patients. Exclusion removed patients who began nivolumab under 1 year after ASCT.

V was trimmed by 2 bases and J by 2 bases, leaving 5 bases between them. From germline, CDR1 is LNHDA and CDR2 SQIVND (reference sequence). This CDR3 comprises 13 residues. The table lists this clone with a few counts. Its matching antigen is unknown. All patients relapsed after autologous stem cell transplantation, and brentuximab vedotin exposure varied. The clonotype originates from a human donor with classical Hodgkin lymphoma. Specimen: peripheral blood mononuclear cells (PBMCs), collected at baseline. The genes are TRBV19 and TRBJ2-3, with D hard to call. The CDR3 region has the DNA TGTGCCAGTAGTATACGGAACACAGATACGCAGTATTTT. Its protein is CASSIRNTDTQYF.